This is a list of T cell receptor beta chains from one sample in a study of cytomegalovirus exposure and HLA in healthy donors. Data came from immunoSEQ multiplex PCR; TCRdb stores just in-frame clones and leaves some out. The sample contains 160,000 or so clones, 80% of which appear only once. The specimen was PBMCs. Every receptor here comes from a man younger than 35 in good health and CMV-seropositive. The CDR3 runs from the conserved cysteine through the conserved F or W. Each record gives: D gene, clone size, J gene, V gene, CDR3 protein, CDR3 DNA. A D gene is named only where the DNA matches it firmly. Where a row states a size, it is once, few, many or the class of an expanded clone; other rows omit it.

D gene: .
clone size: few
J gene: TRBJ1-2
V gene: TRBV5-4
CDR3 protein: CASSPNRARPHYGYTF
CDR3 DNA: TGTGCCAGCAGCCCTAACAGGGCCCGGCCTCATTATGGCTACACCTTC

D gene: TRBD2
clone size: few
J gene: TRBJ2-3
V gene: TRBV2
CDR3 protein: CARTGTSYEDTQYF
CDR3 DNA: TGTGCCAGAACCGGGACTAGCTATGAAGATACGCAGTATTTT

D gene: .
clone size: .
J gene: TRBJ1-3
V gene: TRBV25-1
CDR3 protein: CASIERGASGNTIYF
CDR3 DNA: TGTGCCAGCATCGAACGAGGAGCCTCTGGAAACACCATATATTTT

D gene: TRBD1
clone size: once
J gene: TRBJ1-2
V gene: TRBV6-1
CDR3 protein: CASSLPAQGGGYTF
CDR3 DNA: TGTGCCAGCAGTCTCCCAGCCCAGGGGGGTGGCTACACCTTC

D gene: TRBD1
clone size: .
J gene: TRBJ1-5
V gene: TRBV6-1
CDR3 protein: CASSDRQGGYQPQHF
CDR3 DNA: TGTGCCAGCAGTGATCGACAGGGTGGTTATCAGCCCCAGCATTTT

D gene: .
clone size: .
J gene: TRBJ2-7
V gene: TRBV20-1
CDR3 protein: CRAVSGYEQYF
CDR3 DNA: TGCAGGGCGGTGTCGGGCTACGAGCAGTACTTC

D gene: .
clone size: .
J gene: TRBJ1-2
V gene: TRBV2
CDR3 protein: CASSAQQYYGYTF
CDR3 DNA: TGTGCCAGCAGTGCCCAACAGTACTATGGCTACACCTTC

D gene: TRBD2
clone size: .
J gene: TRBJ2-2
V gene: TRBV16
CDR3 protein: CASSRGGLKNTGELFF
CDR3 DNA: TGTGCCAGCAGTCGGGGGGGACTAAAGAACACCGGGGAGCTGTTTTTT

D gene: TRBD2
clone size: .
J gene: TRBJ2-7
V gene: TRBV30
CDR3 protein: CAWSGGVAGASEQYF
CDR3 DNA: TGTGCCTGGAGTGGGGGGGTAGCGGGGGCGAGCGAGCAGTACTTC

D gene: TRBD1
clone size: .
J gene: TRBJ2-7
V gene: TRBV27
CDR3 protein: CASSLSTGGEQYF
CDR3 DNA: TGTGCCAGCAGTTTATCGACAGGGGGCGAGCAGTACTTC

D gene: .
clone size: once
J gene: TRBJ1-6
V gene: TRBV6-1
CDR3 protein: CASRPPGGMAPLHF
CDR3 DNA: TGTGCCAGCAGACCCCCAGGCGGGATGGCACCCCTCCACTTT

D gene: .
clone size: .
J gene: TRBJ1-5
V gene: TRBV2
CDR3 protein: CASREDSGNQPQHF
CDR3 DNA: TGTGCCAGCAGAGAGGACAGCGGCAATCAGCCCCAGCATTTT

D gene: TRBD2
clone size: .
J gene: TRBJ2-7
V gene: TRBV13
CDR3 protein: CASALRASGGDDEQYF
CDR3 DNA: TGTGCCAGCGCATTAAGGGCTAGCGGGGGGGACGACGAGCAGTACTTC

D gene: .
clone size: .
J gene: TRBJ1-1
V gene: TRBV6-5
CDR3 protein: CASSYGSLANTEAFF
CDR3 DNA: TGTGCCAGCAGTTACGGGTCCCTAGCTAACACTGAAGCTTTCTTT

D gene: TRBD2
clone size: once
J gene: TRBJ2-7
V gene: TRBV11-1
CDR3 protein: CASSLGDYGNYEQYF
CDR3 DNA: TGTGCCAGCAGCTTAGGGGACTACGGTAACTACGAGCAGTACTTC

D gene: TRBD2
clone size: .
J gene: TRBJ2-1
V gene: TRBV7-9
CDR3 protein: CASSLDGGAYNEQFF
CDR3 DNA: TGTGCCAGCAGCTTAGACGGGGGGGCTTACAATGAGCAGTTCTTC

D gene: .
clone size: many
J gene: TRBJ2-7
V gene: TRBV15
CDR3 protein: CATSRGREPYEQYF
CDR3 DNA: TGTGCCACCAGCAGAGGCCGGGAGCCCTACGAGCAGTACTTC

D gene: .
clone size: .
J gene: TRBJ1-5
V gene: TRBV13
CDR3 protein: CASSLGTGNQPQHF
CDR3 DNA: TGTGCCAGCAGCTTAGGTACAGGGAACCAGCCCCAGCATTTT

D gene: .
clone size: once
J gene: TRBJ1-2
V gene: TRBV5-4
CDR3 protein: CASSLSPRGAADGYTF
CDR3 DNA: TGTGCCAGCAGCTTGAGTCCACGGGGGGCGGCGGATGGCTACACCTTC

D gene: TRBD1
clone size: .
J gene: TRBJ1-2
V gene: TRBV9
CDR3 protein: CASSVGGTRGRTPYGYTF
CDR3 DNA: TGTGCCAGCAGCGTAGGAGGAACGAGGGGGCGTACCCCCTATGGCTACACCTTC

D gene: TRBD2
clone size: .
J gene: TRBJ2-7
V gene: TRBV7-9
CDR3 protein: CASSFASSGFAGGYEQYF
CDR3 DNA: TGTGCCAGCAGCTTTGCCTCTAGCGGATTTGCTGGGGGATACGAGCAGTACTTC

D gene: .
clone size: .
J gene: TRBJ2-7
V gene: TRBV19
CDR3 protein: CASSTRPTETYEQYF
CDR3 DNA: TGTGCCAGTAGTACCCGCCCGACAGAGACCTACGAGCAGTACTTC

D gene: TRBD1
clone size: .
J gene: TRBJ2-1
V gene: TRBV27
CDR3 protein: CASSSRTGNSYNEQFF
CDR3 DNA: TGTGCCAGCAGTTCTCGGACAGGCAACTCCTACAATGAGCAGTTCTTC

D gene: .
clone size: .
J gene: TRBJ2-2
V gene: TRBV19
CDR3 protein: CASSLETGQTGELFF
CDR3 DNA: TGTGCCAGTAGTTTAGAGACAGGCCAAACCGGGGAGCTGTTTTTT

D gene: TRBD2
clone size: .
J gene: TRBJ2-7
V gene: TRBV6-1
CDR3 protein: CASSEKRASGSYEQYF
CDR3 DNA: TGTGCCAGCAGTGAAAAAAGGGCTAGCGGGTCCTACGAGCAGTACTTC

D gene: TRBD1
clone size: .
J gene: TRBJ1-2
V gene: TRBV6-6
CDR3 protein: CASSLQRGGDNYGYTF
CDR3 DNA: TGTGCCAGCAGCCTCCAAAGAGGGGGCGACAACTATGGCTACACCTTC